Presented here are 26 T cell receptor beta chains from one specimen sequenced in a study of T cells in Graves' hyperthyroidism and ophthalmopathy. Amplification yielded TCR beta CDR3 regions, with RNA transcripts as the source. The HTBI primer set served for first-round RT-PCR of the TCR CDR3. TCRdb re-called the multiplex PCR reads through MiXCR, storing one row per CDR3 protein. This sample has some 740,000 distinct CDR3 sequences, with roughly 15% found just once. The sequencing input was blood. Receptors originate from a woman between 18 and 29 years old with Graves' hyperthyroidism.

The V gene is TRBV4-1, the J gene TRBJ1-2, with D perhaps matching TRBD1 (6 bases). Trimming pared 6 bases from V and 3 bases from J, leaving 17 bases between. The length of the CDR3 is 15 residues. In germline, CDR1 is MGHRA, CDR2 YSYEKL. In nucleotides, the CDR3 is TGCGCCAGCAGGATAAACGTTGCAGGGGACTATGGCTACACCTTC. Residues: CASRINVAGDYGYTF.

V usage is TRBV19 and J usage is TRBJ2-3; TRBD1 agrees at 7 bases. Germline values: CDR1 LNHDA, CDR2 SQIVND (reference sequence). There are 17 residues in the CDR3. V lost 3 bases to trimming and J lost 2 bases; unmatched junction nucleotides: 11. The CDR3, as DNA: TGTGCCAGTAGTATTCGCCTAGGGGGCTTGGCCACAGATACGCAGTATTTT. As protein: CASSIRLGGLATDTQYF.

This chain connects TRBV27 to TRBJ2-1, with 7 bases identical to TRBD2. With 6 bases clipped from V and 0 bases from J, the junction kept 8 bases outside the gene matches. This CDR3 comprises 16 residues. Germline V gene data show CDR1 as MNHEY and CDR2 as SMNVEV (reference sequence). The CDR3 here is CASRLLAGSSYNEQFF. The CDR3 bases are TGTGCCAGCAGACTCTTAGCGGGCAGCTCCTACAATGAGCAGTTCTTC.

This clonotype came up many times. V is TRBV28 and J is TRBJ1-1; TRBD1 matches 7 bases. Germline trimming cut 6 bases from V and 4 bases from J; bases unmatched to any gene: 8. The CDR3 contains 14 residues. Germline assignment: CDR1 MDHEN and CDR2 SYDVKM. Here the CDR3 DNA reads TGTGCCAGCAGAGTAGGGGGCGGGGGCACTGAAGCTTTCTTT. Amino acids: CASRVGGGGTEAFF.

The sample holds many counts of this clonotype. The rearrangement joins TRBV24-1 to TRBJ1-2, with unresolved D. CDR1 and CDR2 (germline): KGHDR, SFDVKD. This CDR3 comprises 17 residues. V lost 4 bases, J lost 0 bases, and 17 bases lay in between. In DNA form, the CDR3 reads TGTGCCACCAGTGACTCCAACCCGACATCGGCTAACTATGGCTACACCTTC. Amino acid sequence: CATSDSNPTSANYGYTF.

Comments on this clonotype: Given a far larger clone just one base away, this is likely a sequencing read error. Here the CDR3 omits its conserved ending phenylalanine or tryptophan, so a read error is the likely source. The chain carries TRBV20-1 and TRBJ2-3; D uncertain. Germline V lookup: CDR1 DFQATT, CDR2 SNEGSKA (reference sequence). The CDR3 runs to 12 residues. The V end lost 3 bases, the J end lost 0 bases, and 4 bases lay between the germline ends. As DNA, the CDR3 is TGCAGTGCTAGGCCTAGCACAGATACGCAGTATATT. Its translation is CSARPSTDTQYI.

This clonotype was seen many times. The rearrangement uses TRBV24-1 and TRBJ2-1, with 14 bases identical to TRBD2. The germline gives CDR1 KGHDR, CDR2 SFDVKD. The CDR3 extends over 15 amino acids. With V trimmed by 4 bases and J by 7 bases, 2 bases remained unmatched. CDR3 coding DNA: TGTGCCACCAGTGAAGGGACTAGCGGGGGTAATGAGCAGTTCTTC. Protein sequence: CATSEGTSGGNEQFF.

The rearrangement uses TRBV4-1 and TRBJ2-7, with a weak D call TRBD2 (5 bases). Trimming left V 3 bases short and J 7 bases short, with 16 bases between. CDR3 length equals 14 residues. The V gene's germline CDR1 is MGHRA and CDR2 YSYEKL. CDR3 coding DNA: TGCGCCAGCAGCCATCCCCCCTTCGGGATAGAGCAGTACTTC. This translates into CASSHPPFGIEQYF.

Ten or more counts support this clonotype. The gene calls are TRBV15 and TRBJ2-7; 7 bases agree with TRBD1. The CDR3 has 15 amino acids. Germline trimming cut 0 bases from V and 3 bases from J; bases unmatched to any gene: 5. The germline V gene has CDR1 LNHNV and CDR2 YYDKDF (reference sequence). CDR3 sequence (DNA): TGTGCCACCAGCAGAGAAAGGGACAGAATCTACGAGCAGTACTTC. Translating gives CATSRERDRIYEQYF.

This clonotype has ten or more counts. The rearrangement links TRBV7-8 to TRBJ2-1, with 9 bases matching TRBD1. CDR1 and CDR2 (germline): SGHVS, FQNEAQ. Trimming at V came to 4 bases and at J to 8 bases, leaving 9 bases not matched to a gene. This CDR3 has 15 amino acids. The CDR3 spells CASSSRDRDADEQFF. CDR3 sequence (DNA): TGTGCCAGCAGCTCTCGGGACAGGGATGCCGATGAGCAGTTCTTC.

This clonotype was detected only a few times. The rearrangement uses TRBV29-1 and TRBJ2-7; D ambiguous. The V gene's germline CDR1 is SQVTM and CDR2 ANQGSEA. V dropped 8 bases and J dropped 7 bases, with 21 bases sitting between them. This CDR3 is 13 amino acids long. The CDR3 spells CSFEQHPEGEQYF. In nucleotides, the CDR3 is TGCAGCTTCGAACAGCACCCCGAAGGGGAGCAGTACTTC.

This chain joins TRBV2 and TRBJ2-1; TRBD2 might be the D (5 bases). The CDR3 runs to 14 residues. In germline, CDR1 is SNHLY, CDR2 FYNNEI. V gave up 8 bases and J gave up 0 bases, with 11 bases separating them. DNA for the CDR3: TGTGCCAGCTTGTCGAGGGTCTCCTACAATGAGCAGTTCTTC. Encoded protein: CASLSRVSYNEQFF.

This clonotype was detected many times. This chain links TRBV2 with TRBJ1-4, with a possible D match to TRBD1 (5 bases). Trimming pared 7 bases from V and 8 bases from J, leaving 20 bases between. The CDR3 runs 15 residues. The germline gives CDR1 SNHLY, CDR2 FYNNEI. The CDR3 protein is CASTDPGGAEEKLFF. The CDR3 DNA is TGTGCCAGCACCGACCCCGGGGGTGCAGAAGAAAAACTGTTTTTT.

This clonotype was observed many times. V and J are TRBV7-3 and TRBJ2-5, with D tentatively TRBD2 (6 bases). There are 14 residues in the CDR3. Germline V gene lookup returns CDR1 SGHTA and CDR2 FQGTGA. Trimming took off 2 bases at V and 4 bases at J, with 11 bases between the two ends. DNA for the CDR3: TGTGCCAGCAGCTTATACGGGAGCGGAGAGACCCAGTACTTC. Amino acids: CASSLYGSGETQYF. Full variable domain (rest looked up from reference TRBV7-3 and TRBJ2-5): GAGVSQTPSNKVTEKGKYVELRCDPISGHTALYWYRQSLGQGPEFLIYFQGTGAADDSGLPNDRFFAVRPEGSVSTLKIQRTERGDSAVYLCASSLYGSGETQYFGPGTRLLVL.

This clonotype was counted at least ten times. The chain carries TRBV11-2 and TRBJ2-7; tentative D call: TRBD1 (5 bases). Germline assignment: CDR1 SGHAT and CDR2 FQNNGV. V lost 1 base and J 3 bases, leaving 13 bases between the germline ends. The length of the CDR3 is 15 residues. CDR3 coding DNA: TGTGCCAGCAGCTTAGCACTGGACAAAAACTACGAGCAGTACTTC. Its translation: CASSLALDKNYEQYF. Drawing the rest from reference TRBV11-2 and TRBJ2-7, the complete variable domain is EAGVAQSPRYKIIEKRQSVAFWCNPISGHATLYWYQQILGQGPKLLIQFQNNGVVDDSQLPKDRFSAERLKGVDSTLKIQPAKLEDSAVYLCASSLALDKNYEQYFGPGTRLTVT.

With regard to this clonotype: Just one base apart from a much larger clone, this may be a read error. The J gene is TRBJ1-6, the V gene TRBV30, with no clear D. The CDR3 contains 11 residues. Per germline, CDR1 GTSNPN and CDR2 SVGIG (reference sequence). The CDR3 loop reads CAWNRDSPLRF. CDR3 sequence (DNA): TGTGCCTGGAACCGGGATTCACCCCTCCGCTTT.

This clonotype was seen more than once but under ten times. The V gene is TRBV28, the J gene TRBJ1-5, with a possible D match to TRBD1 (5 bases). The CDR3 has 13 residues. Trimming left V 6 bases short and J 3 bases short, with 9 bases between. Germline CDR1 is MDHEN and CDR2 is SYDVKM. This CDR3 reads CASRGRNNQPQHF. CDR3 nucleotides: TGTGCCAGCAGGGGACGGAACAATCAGCCCCAGCATTTT.

The chain couples TRBV24-1 to TRBJ1-5; D not certain. The CDR3 contains 14 residues. Trimming removed 4 bases from V and 0 bases from J, with 6 bases in between. The germline V gene encodes CDR1 KGHDR and CDR2 SFDVKD. The CDR3 DNA follows: TGTGCCACCAGTGAGGACGATAGCAATCAGCCCCAGCATTTT. It translates to CATSEDDSNQPQHF.

This clonotype was found many times. J is TRBJ2-3 and V is TRBV7-8; D call uncertain. Germline lookup yields CDR1 SGHVS and CDR2 FQNEAQ. V lost 4 bases and J 6 bases, leaving 17 bases between the germline ends. This CDR3 region has 15 residues. This chain's CDR3 is CASSSFSALRDTQYF. The CDR3 region has the DNA TGTGCCAGCAGCTCCTTCTCTGCCCTCAGGGATACGCAGTATTTT.

The rearrangement uses TRBV6-5 and TRBJ2-5; no firm D call. The CDR3 contains 17 residues. V lost 0 bases and J 2 bases, leaving 16 bases between the germline ends. The germline gives CDR1 MNHEY, CDR2 SVGAGI. CDR3 region: CASSYSIGRLIQETQYF. The CDR3 coding sequence is TGTGCCAGCAGTTACTCGATAGGACGGCTAATACAAGAGACCCAGTACTTC.

The gene calls are TRBV3-1 and TRBJ2-1; 9 nucleotides match TRBD2. Germline V CDR1 and CDR2: LGHDT, YNNKEL (reference sequence). This CDR3 contains 14 residues. V was pared by 7 bases and J by 6 bases, with 7 bases of the junction left unmatched. CDR3 amino acids: CASKGLASGNEQFF. CDR3 coding DNA: TGTGCCAGCAAAGGACTAGCGTCTGGCAATGAGCAGTTCTTC.

This clonotype occurred many times. This sequence joins TRBV11-3 and TRBJ2-1; D unclear. The germline V gene encodes CDR1 SGHNT and CDR2 YENEEA. The CDR3 is made up of 15 amino acids. V lost 4 bases to trimming and J lost 0 bases, with 10 bases between them. CDR3 sequence: CASSSGRSSYNEQFF. CDR3 DNA sequence: TGTGCCAGCAGCTCAGGACGGAGCTCCTACAATGAGCAGTTCTTC.

This clonotype was seen many times. This clone may be a read error of a much larger clone one base away. This chain uses TRBV28 with TRBJ2-1; TRBD1 or TRBD2 may be the D gene (5 bases each). The V and J ends lost 5 bases and 7 bases respectively, with 27 bases between them. Germline V lookup: CDR1 MDHEN, CDR2 SYDVKM. CDR3 length: 18 amino acids. The DNA of the CDR3 is TGTGCCAGCAGTCCCCACCCGAGACAGAGAGGGGAGTGGAATGAGCAGTTCTTC. Amino acid sequence: CASSPHPRQRGEWNEQFF.

The sample holds a few counts of this clonotype. A much larger clone is a single base away; this may be a read error. The V and J genes are TRBV20-1 and TRBJ2-3, with 13 bases matching TRBD2. The length of the CDR3 is 15 residues. Germline CDR1 reads DFQATT; CDR2 reads SNEGSKA (reference sequence). Here the CDR3 reads CSAPTSGRVGDTQCF. The CDR3 coding sequence is TGCAGTGCGCCTACTAGCGGGAGGGTTGGCGATACGCAGTGTTTT.

This clonotype was recorded at least ten times. The chain carries TRBV10-3 and TRBJ2-7; 10 nucleotides align to TRBD2. The CDR3 runs 15 residues. Germline V gives CDR1 ENHRY, CDR2 SYGVKD. V gave up 8 bases and J gave up 6 bases; unmatched junction bases: 13. The CDR3 reads CAIGALAGAPPEQYF. CDR3 in DNA: TGTGCCATCGGGGCCCTAGCGGGAGCCCCCCCCGAGCAGTACTTC.

The chain joins TRBV3-1 to TRBJ1-3; the D is unclear. CDR1 and CDR2 (germline): LGHDT, YNNKEL (reference sequence). The CDR3 loop spans 17 amino acids. Deletions cut 1 base from V and 0 bases from J, with 13 bases between. This CDR3 reads CASSQGMDYSSGNTIYF. CDR3 nucleotide sequence: TGTGCCAGCAGCCAAGGGATGGACTACTCCTCTGGAAACACCATATATTTT.